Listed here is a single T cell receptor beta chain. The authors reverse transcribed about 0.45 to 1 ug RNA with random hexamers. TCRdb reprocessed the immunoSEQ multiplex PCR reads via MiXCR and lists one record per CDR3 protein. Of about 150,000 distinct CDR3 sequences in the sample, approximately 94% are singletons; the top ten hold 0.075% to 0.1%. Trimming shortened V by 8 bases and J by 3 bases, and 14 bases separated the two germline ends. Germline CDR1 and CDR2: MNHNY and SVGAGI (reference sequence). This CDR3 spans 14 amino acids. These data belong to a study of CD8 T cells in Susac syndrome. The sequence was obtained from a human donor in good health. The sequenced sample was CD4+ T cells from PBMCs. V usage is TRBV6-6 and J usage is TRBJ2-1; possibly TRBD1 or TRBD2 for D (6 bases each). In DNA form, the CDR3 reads TGTGCCAGCGGGGGCGGGAACGACTACAATGAGCAGTTCTTC. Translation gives CASGGGNDYNEQFF.